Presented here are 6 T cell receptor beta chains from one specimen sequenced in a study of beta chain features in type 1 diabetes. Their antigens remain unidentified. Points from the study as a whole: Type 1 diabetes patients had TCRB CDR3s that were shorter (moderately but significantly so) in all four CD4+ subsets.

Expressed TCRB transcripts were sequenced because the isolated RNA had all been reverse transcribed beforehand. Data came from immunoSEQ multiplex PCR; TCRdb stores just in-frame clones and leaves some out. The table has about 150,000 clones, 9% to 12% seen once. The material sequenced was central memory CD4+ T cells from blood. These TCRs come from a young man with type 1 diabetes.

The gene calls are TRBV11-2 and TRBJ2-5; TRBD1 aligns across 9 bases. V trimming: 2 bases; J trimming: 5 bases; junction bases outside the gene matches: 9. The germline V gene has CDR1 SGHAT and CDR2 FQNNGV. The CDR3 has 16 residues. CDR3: CASSLNRGQGRETQYF. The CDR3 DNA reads TGTGCCAGCAGCTTAAATAGGGGACAGGGCCGCGAGACCCAGTACTTC.

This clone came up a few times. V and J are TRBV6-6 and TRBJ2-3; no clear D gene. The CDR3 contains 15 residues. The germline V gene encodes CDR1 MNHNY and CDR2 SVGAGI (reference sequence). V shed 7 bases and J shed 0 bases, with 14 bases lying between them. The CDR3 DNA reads TGTGCCAGCACCCAGTATGGGCTTAGCACAGATACGCAGTATTTT. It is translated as CASTQYGLSTDTQYF.

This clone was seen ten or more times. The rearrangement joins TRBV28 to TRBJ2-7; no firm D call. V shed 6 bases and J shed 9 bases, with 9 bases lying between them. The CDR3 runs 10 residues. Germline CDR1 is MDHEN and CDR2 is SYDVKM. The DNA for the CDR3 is TGTGCCAGCAGGGGCAGTGTGCAGTACTTC. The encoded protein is CASRGSVQYF.

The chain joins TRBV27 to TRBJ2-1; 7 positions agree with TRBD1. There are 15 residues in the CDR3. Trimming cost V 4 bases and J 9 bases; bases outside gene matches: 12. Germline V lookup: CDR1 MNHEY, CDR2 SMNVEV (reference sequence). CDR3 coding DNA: TGTGCCAGCAGTTCCACAGGGGACCTCCCCAGTGAGCAGTTCTTC. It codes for CASSSTGDLPSEQFF.

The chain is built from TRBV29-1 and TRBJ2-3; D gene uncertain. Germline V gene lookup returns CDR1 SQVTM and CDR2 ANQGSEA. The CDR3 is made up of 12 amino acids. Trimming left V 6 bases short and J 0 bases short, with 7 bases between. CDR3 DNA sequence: TGCAGCGTGAGCACTAGCACAGATACGCAGTATTTT. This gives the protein CSVSTSTDTQYF.

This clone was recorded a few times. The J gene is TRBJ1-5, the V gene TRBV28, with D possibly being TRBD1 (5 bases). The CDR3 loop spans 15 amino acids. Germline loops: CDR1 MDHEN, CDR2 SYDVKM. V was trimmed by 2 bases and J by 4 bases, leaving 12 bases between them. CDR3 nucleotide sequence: TGTGCCAGCAGTTTAATGCAGGGCAGAAATCAGCCCCAGCATTTT. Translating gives CASSLMQGRNQPQHF.